The 26 T cell receptor beta chains presented below share a single source sample, sequenced in a study of regulatory T cells in long-lasting Graves disease. Building the TCR beta libraries relied on iRepertoire HTBI primers, and CDR3 regions underwent Arm-PCR. From the multiplex PCR reads, TCRdb called clonotypes with MiXCR, one entry per CDR3 protein. The sample lists 400,000 to 500,000 distinct CDR3 sequences, around 20% occurring once. Regarding time point: persistent/refractory GD, antithyroid drugs over 5 years with positive TRAb. From RNA extracted from PBMCs, the TCR library was made. Source: peripheral blood mononuclear cells (PBMCs), taken when the disease was refractory, from a patient treated with antithyroid drugs. Receptors were obtained from a female donor with Graves disease.

The chain uses TRBV7-9 and TRBJ2-5, with TRBD2 matching over 8 bases. This CDR3 has 16 residues. The ends lost 5 bases at V and 0 bases at J; junction bases unmatched: 8. Per the germline V gene, CDR1 is SEHNR and CDR2 is FQNEAQ (reference sequence). CDR3 nucleotide sequence: TGTGCCAGCAGCCGATCCGGGACTAGACACCAAGAGACCCAGTACTTC. Residues: CASSRSGTRHQETQYF.

This clonotype was seen at least ten times. The chain is built from TRBV7-9 and TRBJ2-7, with 9 bases lining up with TRBD1. Germline CDR1 and CDR2: SEHNR and FQNEAQ (reference sequence). The CDR3 contains 13 residues. Unmatched junction bases numbered 5, after V lost 7 bases and J lost 4 bases. The CDR3 DNA follows: TGTGCCAGCACCACCGGGACAGGGTACGAGCAGTACTTC. The encoded protein is CASTTGTGYEQYF.

This clonotype was seen repeatedly, ten times or more. The chain joins TRBV28 to TRBJ1-1; no definite D call. The CDR3 sequence is 14 residues long. Deletions cut 2 bases from V and 2 bases from J, with 9 bases between. The germline gives CDR1 MDHEN, CDR2 SYDVKM. The CDR3 protein is CASSLRGENTEAFF. The DNA for the CDR3 is TGTGCCAGCAGTTTACGGGGTGAAAACACTGAAGCTTTCTTT.

There are many counts of this clonotype. V usage is TRBV6-1 and J usage is TRBJ2-5, with D unclear. The germline CDR1 and CDR2 sequences are MNHNS and SASEGT. CDR3 length: 13 residues. Trimming left V 7 bases short and J 5 bases short, with 14 bases between. For the CDR3, the DNA is TGTGCCAGCAAGGGCTCGTCCGTGGAGACCCAGTACTTC. This translates into CASKGSSVETQYF.

This clonotype has ten or more counts. This chain joins TRBV25-1 and TRBJ2-7, with 7 bases lining up with TRBD2. CDR3 size: 16 residues. With V trimmed by 4 bases and J by 0 bases, 9 bases remained unmatched. Germline CDR1 reads MGHDK; CDR2 reads SYGVNS. The CDR3 is CASSALGAGTSYEQYF. DNA of the CDR3: TGTGCCAGCAGTGCCCTGGGAGCGGGAACCTCCTACGAGCAGTACTTC.

This clonotype was detected many times. The chain couples TRBV2 to TRBJ1-4; D gene unclear. This CDR3 is built from 11 residues. Trimming left V 6 bases short and J 7 bases short, with 6 bases between. Germline CDR1 reads SNHLY; CDR2 reads FYNNEI. The CDR3 DNA reads TGTGCCAGCAGCCAAAGTGAAAAACTGTTTTTT. It codes for CASSQSEKLFF.

This clonotype was found many times. V usage is TRBV27 and J usage is TRBJ2-7; D possibly corresponds to TRBD1 (6 bases). Trimming shortened V by 7 bases and J by 3 bases, and 22 bases separated the two germline ends. Germline CDR1 MNHEY, CDR2 SMNVEV (reference sequence). The CDR3 consists of 16 residues. CDR3 residues: CASIPLGGHRGYEQYF. The CDR3 coding sequence is TGTGCCAGCATCCCCCTAGGGGGACATAGGGGCTACGAGCAGTACTTC.

This clonotype was seen a handful of times. The rearrangement joins TRBV7-9 to TRBJ2-7; no clear D gene. The CDR3 runs to 13 residues. The V gene's germline CDR1 is SEHNR and CDR2 FQNEAQ (reference sequence). Trimming cost V 3 bases and J 5 bases, with 11 bases left between them. CDR3 DNA: TGTGCCAGCAGCTTCAACCCAAAAAACGAGCAGTACTTC. Protein sequence: CASSFNPKNEQYF.

This clonotype was picked up many times. The V gene is TRBV6-1, the J gene TRBJ2-5; D uncertain. Germline CDR1 MNHNS, CDR2 SASEGT. Trimming removed 8 bases at V and 1 base at J, with 8 bases between. CDR3 length: 12 amino acids. The DNA for the CDR3 is TGTGCCAGCCTGGACGGCCAAGAGACCCAGTACTTC. Protein product: CASLDGQETQYF.

This clonotype has only a few counts. The chain uses TRBV20-1 and TRBJ2-5; 7 nucleotides align to TRBD2. The CDR3 covers 13 residues. Trimming removed 5 bases from V and 5 bases from J; junction bases left unmatched: 8. Per the germline V gene, CDR1 is DFQATT and CDR2 is SNEGSKA (reference sequence). CDR3 nucleotide sequence: TGCAGTGCTGGGGGGGGGAAGGGGGAGACCCAGTACTTC. As protein: CSAGGGKGETQYF.

In this sample, this clonotype turned up many times. The V gene is TRBV2, the J gene TRBJ1-2; TRBD1 matches at 7 bases. Looked up from germline, CDR1 is SNHLY and CDR2 is FYNNEI. V lost 7 bases and J lost 2; bases outside the gene matches: 7. CDR3 length: 14 amino acids. The CDR3 DNA reads TGTGCCAGCACCAGGGACAGTCTGAACTATGGCTACACCTTC. Translated, it gives CASTRDSLNYGYTF.

With regard to this clonotype: This may be a read error, as it is one base from a much larger clone. The V call is TRBV11-1, the J call TRBJ2-7; D is ambiguous. The CDR3 runs to 15 residues. Germline-derived CDR1 and CDR2 are SGHAT and FQDESV (reference sequence). V lost 6 bases, J lost 2 bases, and 17 bases lay in between. The CDR3 sequence: CASSSNRNYPYEQYF. The CDR3 DNA reads as TGTGCCAGCAGTTCCAACCGGAACTACCCCTACGAGCAGTACTTC.

This clonotype has a count of ten or more. V is TRBV6-1 and J is TRBJ1-6; D gene ambiguous. With 1 base removed from V and 4 bases from J, the gap between germline ends came to 11 bases. CDR1 MNHNS and CDR2 SASEGT come from the germline V gene. This CDR3 comprises 16 residues. DNA of the CDR3: TGTGCCAGCAGTGAAGTCTGGCCGTCGTATAATTCACCCCTCCACTTT. Its translation is CASSEVWPSYNSPLHF.

This clonotype was seen repeatedly, ten times or more. The rearrangement links TRBV7-8 to TRBJ1-1; D unclear. CDR3 length: 14 residues. Germline V gene data show CDR1 as SGHVS and CDR2 as FQNEAQ. V was pared by 1 base and J by 0 bases, with 6 bases between. The CDR3 DNA sequence: TGTGCCAGCAGCTTAGGCGGAGTGAACACTGAAGCTTTCTTT. Residues: CASSLGGVNTEAFF.

This clonotype was seen repeatedly, ten times or more. V gene TRBV6-1 combines with J gene TRBJ2-5; no reliable D call. CDR1 is MNHNS, CDR2 SASEGT, per germline. V lost 6 bases, J lost 5 bases, and 16 bases lay in between. The CDR3 covers 14 residues. CDR3 sequence (DNA): TGTGCCAGCAGCGACGCTACAGCCCGGGAGACCCAGTACTTC. Its translation is CASSDATARETQYF.

This clonotype was detected many times. The chain carries TRBV28 and TRBJ1-2; D call uncertain. CDR3 length equals 11 residues. Germline CDR1 MDHEN, CDR2 SYDVKM. V was shortened by 6 bases and J by 5 bases, with 7 bases between the two germline ends. The CDR3 loop reads CASRNPYGYTF. The CDR3 DNA reads as TGTGCCAGCAGAAACCCTTATGGCTACACCTTC.

This clonotype was seen ten or more times. V gene TRBV5-6 combines with J gene TRBJ1-1, with D maybe TRBD1 (5 bases). The CDR3 consists of 11 residues. V was shortened by 2 bases and J by 10 bases, with 9 bases between the two germline ends. Germline V gene sequence: CDR1 SGHDT, CDR2 YYEEEE. The CDR3 sequence: CASSLGRGAFF. The CDR3 DNA reads TGTGCCAGCAGCTTAGGGAGGGGAGCTTTCTTT.

This clonotype was seen a few times. The rearrangement joins TRBV6-1 to TRBJ2-2, with TRBD2 matching over 7 bases. CDR1 and CDR2 (germline): MNHNS, SASEGT. The junction had 3 bases not matched to a gene; V was cut back by 4 bases and J by 1 base. The CDR3 loop spans 15 amino acids. CDR3 sequence reads: CASSVSSGNTGELFF. CDR3 sequence (DNA): TGTGCCAGCAGTGTGTCTAGCGGGAACACCGGGGAGCTGTTTTTT.

The chain recombines TRBV20-1 with TRBJ2-5; D may be TRBD2 (7 bases). The length of the CDR3 is 16 residues. CDR1 and CDR2 (germline): DFQATT, SNEGSKA (reference sequence). Trimming took 6 bases from V and 4 from J, leaving 24 bases between them. CDR3 loop: CSAAPAGAIGPETQYF. Here the CDR3 DNA reads TGCAGTGCGGCCCCCGCGGGGGCGATTGGCCCAGAGACCCAGTACTTC.

This clonotype has only a few counts. V is TRBV28 and J is TRBJ2-1, with D possibly called TRBD1 or TRBD2 (5 bases each). CDR3 length: 14 residues. Trimming left V 8 bases short and J 4 bases short, with 15 bases between. The germline gives CDR1 MDHEN, CDR2 SYDVKM. CDR3 region: CASEGILGYNEQFF. The CDR3 DNA sequence: TGTGCCAGCGAGGGGATATTGGGGTACAATGAGCAGTTCTTC.

In its sample, this clonotype was seen many times. The rearrangement joins TRBV28 to TRBJ2-2; the match to TRBD2 covers 8 bases. Germline trimming cut 7 bases from V and 2 bases from J; bases unmatched to any gene: 6. The CDR3 length is 15 residues. The V gene's germline CDR1 is MDHEN and CDR2 SYDVKM. Here the CDR3 reads CASKSGSSNTGELFF. The CDR3 DNA reads as TGTGCCAGCAAGAGCGGGAGCAGCAACACCGGGGAGCTGTTTTTT.

This chain uses TRBV6-2 or TRBV6-3 with TRBJ1-1; maybe TRBD1 (5 bases). The CDR3 runs to 15 residues. The V gene's germline CDR1 is MNHEY and CDR2 SVGEGT. With 6 bases removed from V and 0 bases from J, the gap between germline ends came to 14 bases. CDR3: CASSLPDSVNTEAFF. For the CDR3, the DNA is TGTGCCAGCAGCCTTCCCGACAGCGTGAACACTGAAGCTTTCTTT.

Only a few counts were recorded for this clonotype. V gene TRBV29-1 combines with J gene TRBJ2-5, with D perhaps TRBD1 (7 bases). V gave up 3 bases and J gave up 3 bases, with 11 bases separating them. This CDR3 spans 13 amino acids. CDR1 and CDR2 from the germline V gene are SQVTM and ANQGSEA. CDR3 sequence (DNA): TGCAGCGTTGATTTCAGGGGGGAAGAGACCCAGTACTTC. Translated, it gives CSVDFRGEETQYF. The full variable domain, its missing parts supplied by reference TRBV29-1 and TRBJ2-5, is SAVISQKPSRDICQRGTSLTIQCQVDSQVTMMFWYRQQPGQSLTLIATANQGSEATYESGFVIDKFPISRPNLTFSTLTVSNMSPEDSSIYLCSVDFRGEETQYFGPGTRLLVL.

The rearrangement uses TRBV11-2 and TRBJ1-2; possible D gene TRBD1, 5 bases. The CDR3 covers 14 residues. V lost 5 bases and J 3 bases, leaving 13 bases between the germline ends. Looked up from germline, CDR1 is SGHAT and CDR2 is FQNNGV. The CDR3 sequence is CASSPFRRDYGYTF. In DNA form, the CDR3 reads TGTGCCAGCAGCCCATTCCGCAGGGACTATGGCTACACCTTC.

This clonotype was observed once. The genes are TRBV19 and TRBJ1-4; D is possibly TRBD1 (6 bases). Germline V gene lookup returns CDR1 LNHDA and CDR2 SQIVND (reference sequence). V was trimmed by 4 bases and J by 0 bases, leaving 12 bases between them. The CDR3 runs 16 residues. CDR3 sequence: CASSRGAEATNEKLFF. CDR3 bases: TGTGCCAGTAGTAGGGGGGCAGAAGCAACTAATGAAAAACTGTTTTTT.

This clonotype was counted a few times. V and J are TRBV6-5 and TRBJ1-6; D ambiguous. CDR1 and CDR2 (germline): MNHEY, SVGAGI. CDR3 length equals 14 residues. V was pared by 2 bases and J by 9 bases, with 11 bases between. The CDR3 loop is CASSYKTAFSPLHF. DNA for the CDR3: TGTGCCAGCAGTTACAAGACGGCGTTTTCACCCCTCCACTTT.